The rows below give T cell receptor beta chains drawn from one sample of a study of control samples from healthy donors and cancer patients. Repertoires were generated with immunoSEQ multiplex PCR, while TCRdb's copy carries only in-frame clones and drops some. In the table there are around 230,000 clones, 85% to 95% of which are singletons. The sequenced sample was blood. These receptors were taken from a middle-aged man in good health. CDR3s include the opening cysteine and the closing phenylalanine or tryptophan. Fields, in order: D gene, clone size, V gene, J gene, CDR3 protein, CDR3 DNA. D genes are given only for firm matches. Clone size is shown for a subset of rows, as once, few, many or a class of expanded clone.

d_call: .; clone_size: .; v_call: TRBV11-1; j_call: TRBJ2-4; cdr3_aa: CASSTAGLGIQYF; cdr3_nt: TGTGCCAGCAGCACCGCAGGCCTAGGCATTCAGTACTTC
d_call: TRBD2; clone_size: .; v_call: TRBV5-1; j_call: TRBJ2-3; cdr3_aa: CASCLLAGVTDTQYF; cdr3_nt: TGCGCCAGCTGTCTTTTAGCGGGGGTGACAGATACGCAGTATTTT
d_call: .; clone_size: .; v_call: TRBV19; j_call: TRBJ2-7; cdr3_aa: CASRRQSDSYEQYF; cdr3_nt: TGTGCCAGTAGGAGACAGTCCGACTCCTACGAGCAGTACTTC
d_call: TRBD2; clone_size: .; v_call: TRBV28; j_call: TRBJ2-1; cdr3_aa: CASRASGEGRYNEQFF; cdr3_nt: TGTGCCAGCAGGGCTAGCGGGGAGGGGCGCTACAATGAGCAGTTCTTC
d_call: TRBD1; clone_size: .; v_call: TRBV5-6; j_call: TRBJ1-1; cdr3_aa: CASSASTGGHTEAFF; cdr3_nt: TGTGCCAGCAGCGCATCTACAGGGGGCCACACTGAAGCTTTCTTT
d_call: TRBD1; clone_size: .; v_call: TRBV5-6; j_call: TRBJ1-1; cdr3_aa: CARGQLNTEAFF; cdr3_nt: TGTGCCAGGGGACAGCTTAACACTGAAGCTTTCTTT
d_call: .; clone_size: .; v_call: TRBV7-9; j_call: TRBJ1-5; cdr3_aa: CASSLSGADQPQHF; cdr3_nt: TGTGCCAGCAGCTTATCGGGGGCGGATCAGCCCCAGCATTTT
d_call: .; clone_size: .; v_call: TRBV6-5; j_call: TRBJ1-3; cdr3_aa: CASSRTGALEGTIYF; cdr3_nt: TGTGCCAGCAGTCGAACGGGGGCCCTCGAGGGCACCATATATTTT
d_call: TRBD1; clone_size: once; v_call: TRBV7-2; j_call: TRBJ1-5; cdr3_aa: CASSPVGQGRQPQHF; cdr3_nt: TGTGCCAGCAGCCCCGTGGGACAGGGGAGACAGCCCCAGCATTTT
d_call: .; clone_size: .; v_call: TRBV18; j_call: TRBJ1-6; cdr3_aa: CASSPPGVYNSPLHF; cdr3_nt: TGTGCCAGCTCACCTCCCGGAGTGTATAATTCACCCCTCCACTTT
d_call: .; clone_size: .; v_call: TRBV28; j_call: TRBJ1-4; cdr3_aa: CASSLWGAEGEKLFF; cdr3_nt: TGTGCCAGCAGTTTATGGGGAGCAGAAGGGGAAAAACTGTTTTTT
d_call: .; clone_size: .; v_call: TRBV7-9; j_call: TRBJ2-4; cdr3_aa: CASSPVRGPAKNIQYF; cdr3_nt: TGTGCCAGCAGCCCAGTCAGGGGCCCAGCCAAAAACATTCAGTACTTC
d_call: .; clone_size: .; v_call: TRBV18; j_call: TRBJ1-1; cdr3_aa: CASSLTPTGLNTEAFF; cdr3_nt: TGTGCCAGCTCATTAACTCCGACAGGATTGAACACTGAAGCTTTCTTT
d_call: TRBD1; clone_size: .; v_call: TRBV19; j_call: TRBJ2-7; cdr3_aa: CASSTLQGPGEQYF; cdr3_nt: TGTGCCAGTAGTACCCTACAGGGGCCCGGCGAGCAGTACTTC
d_call: .; clone_size: .; v_call: TRBV20-1; j_call: TRBJ1-2; cdr3_aa: CSVPRRAGYTF; cdr3_nt: TGCAGTGTCCCTCGTCGGGCTGGCTACACCTTC
d_call: TRBD1; clone_size: once; v_call: TRBV19; j_call: TRBJ1-2; cdr3_aa: CASSPGDRVVYGYTF; cdr3_nt: TGTGCCAGTAGTCCGGGGGACAGAGTCGTCTATGGCTACACCTTC
d_call: .; clone_size: .; v_call: TRBV4-3; j_call: TRBJ1-1; cdr3_aa: CASSASKGVTEAFF; cdr3_nt: TGCGCCAGCAGCGCCAGCAAGGGTGTCACTGAAGCTTTCTTT
d_call: .; clone_size: .; v_call: TRBV29-1; j_call: TRBJ2-1; cdr3_aa: CSASNNEQFF; cdr3_nt: TGCAGCGCCTCTAACAATGAGCAGTTCTTC
d_call: .; clone_size: .; v_call: TRBV7-2; j_call: TRBJ1-6; cdr3_aa: CASSLLGSESPLHF; cdr3_nt: TGTGCCAGCAGCCTGCTGGGGTCAGAATCACCCCTCCACTTT
d_call: .; clone_size: few; v_call: TRBV5-1; j_call: TRBJ2-5; cdr3_aa: CASSLTALGETQYF; cdr3_nt: TGCGCCAGCAGCTTGACGGCCCTTGGGGAGACCCAGTACTTC
d_call: TRBD1; clone_size: .; v_call: TRBV6-2/TRBV6-3; j_call: TRBJ1-2; cdr3_aa: CASSRTGAYGYTF; cdr3_nt: TGTGCCAGCAGCCGAACAGGGGCCTATGGCTACACCTTC
d_call: TRBD2; clone_size: .; v_call: TRBV6-5; j_call: TRBJ2-1; cdr3_aa: CASSLTSGGYNEQFF; cdr3_nt: TGTGCCAGCAGCCTCACTAGCGGGGGGTACAATGAGCAGTTCTTC
d_call: TRBD1; clone_size: .; v_call: TRBV5-1; j_call: TRBJ1-6; cdr3_aa: CASSPGQGSSPLHF; cdr3_nt: TGCGCCAGCAGCCCGGGACAGGGGAGTTCACCCCTCCACTTT
d_call: .; clone_size: .; v_call: TRBV7-9; j_call: TRBJ1-1; cdr3_aa: CASSLAGNTEAFF; cdr3_nt: TGTGCCAGCAGCTTAGCGGGGAACACTGAAGCTTTCTTT
d_call: .; clone_size: .; v_call: TRBV28; j_call: TRBJ2-4; cdr3_aa: CASSLIGGLNIQYF; cdr3_nt: TGTGCCAGCAGTTTGATAGGAGGGTTGAACATTCAGTACTTC
d_call: .; clone_size: .; v_call: TRBV19; j_call: TRBJ2-1; cdr3_aa: CASSILDNYNEQFF; cdr3_nt: TGTGCCAGTAGTATACTTGACAACTACAATGAGCAGTTCTTC
d_call: .; clone_size: .; v_call: TRBV3-1/TRBV3-2; j_call: TRBJ1-2; cdr3_aa: CASSLADAGYGYTF; cdr3_nt: TGTGCCAGCAGCCTGGCGGATGCCGGCTATGGCTACACCTTC
d_call: .; clone_size: .; v_call: TRBV5-1; j_call: TRBJ1-2; cdr3_aa: CASSSLHPNYGYTF; cdr3_nt: TGCGCCAGCAGCTCACTTCATCCAAACTATGGCTACACCTTC
d_call: .; clone_size: .; v_call: TRBV2; j_call: TRBJ2-7; cdr3_aa: CASSDGTLTYEQYF; cdr3_nt: TGTGCCAGCAGCGATGGAACTCTCACCTACGAGCAGTACTTC
d_call: .; clone_size: .; v_call: TRBV4-3; j_call: TRBJ1-6; cdr3_aa: CASSQDGLGNSPLHF; cdr3_nt: TGCGCCAGCAGCCAAGACGGTTTAGGGAATTCACCCCTCCACTTT
d_call: .; clone_size: .; v_call: TRBV19; j_call: TRBJ2-7; cdr3_aa: CASSIGGRTYEQYF; cdr3_nt: TGTGCCAGTAGTATAGGGGGGAGGACCTACGAGCAGTACTTC
d_call: .; clone_size: .; v_call: TRBV28; j_call: TRBJ2-5; cdr3_aa: CASSPGGGGKKTQYF; cdr3_nt: TGTGCCAGCAGCCCCGGGGGAGGGGGCAAGAAGACCCAGTACTTC
d_call: .; clone_size: .; v_call: TRBV7-2; j_call: TRBJ2-2; cdr3_aa: CASSGPRVGLDTGELFF; cdr3_nt: TGTGCCAGCAGCGGGCCCAGGGTAGGGCTGGACACCGGGGAGCTGTTTTTT
d_call: .; clone_size: .; v_call: TRBV5-1; j_call: TRBJ1-4; cdr3_aa: CASSPGGEKLFF; cdr3_nt: TGCGCCAGCAGCCCAGGAGGGGAAAAACTGTTTTTT
d_call: TRBD1; clone_size: .; v_call: TRBV11-2; j_call: TRBJ1-1; cdr3_aa: CASSLDPGGTTEAFF; cdr3_nt: TGTGCCAGCAGCTTAGATCCAGGGGGGACAACTGAAGCTTTCTTT
d_call: .; clone_size: .; v_call: TRBV7-9; j_call: TRBJ1-1; cdr3_aa: CASSLGETEAFF; cdr3_nt: TGTGCCAGCAGCTTAGGGGAGACTGAAGCTTTCTTT